This TCR beta chain was found in a study of T cell changes during pregnancy in multiple sclerosis. Sequencing was performed with immunoSEQ multiplex PCR; in TCRdb, only in-frame clones are kept and a portion is missing. The repertoire holds under 65,000 clones, with roughly 92% as singletons. Sample: CD8+ T cells from peripheral blood mononuclear cells, taken in the third trimester of pregnancy. This TCR was recovered from a female donor with multiple sclerosis, enrolled in a pregnancy study.

CDR3 region: CASSLAQGMNTEAFF. The CDR3 bases are TGCGCCAGCAGCTTGGCACAGGGGATGAACACTGAAGCTTTCTTT. The V and J genes are TRBV5-1 and TRBJ1-1; 7 bases are shared with TRBD1. This CDR3 spans 15 amino acids. Per germline, CDR1 SGHRS and CDR2 YFSETQ. Germline trimming cut 0 bases from V and 0 bases from J; bases unmatched to any gene: 2. Filled out from reference TRBV5-1 and TRBJ1-1, the complete variable domain reads KAGVTQTPRYLIKTRGQQVTLSCSPISGHRSVSWYQQTPGQGLQFLFEYFSETQRNKGNFPGRFSGRQFSNSRSEMNVSTLELGDSALYLCASSLAQGMNTEAFFGQGTRLTVV.